The 11 T cell receptor beta chains below were found in one sample sequenced in a study of OX40 agonist ivuxolimab in advanced cancers. TCRdb keeps only in-frame clones here, not all; method: immunoSEQ multiplex PCR. The sample includes roughly 73,000 clones, nearly 90% of them seen just once. The sample here was CD4+ or CD8+ T cells sorted from blood, taken in a trial of the OX40 agonist ivuxolimab. These receptors were collected from an adult with an advanced solid tumor such as melanoma, head and neck, liver or kidney cancer.

V usage is TRBV5-8 and J usage is TRBJ2-5; TRBD1 agrees at 8 bases. The CDR3 covers 13 residues. With 2 bases clipped from V and 7 bases from J, the junction kept 4 bases outside the gene matches. From germline, CDR1 is SGHTS and CDR2 YDEGEE. This CDR3 reads CASSFQGARTQYF. CDR3 coding DNA: TGTGCCAGCAGCTTTCAGGGGGCTCGGACCCAGTACTTC.

The CDR3 here is CAFPVPVLGTGELFF. The DNA for the CDR3 is TGTGCCTTTCCGGTACCGGTCTTAGGCACCGGGGAGCTGTTTTTT. The V and J genes are TRBV28 and TRBJ2-2; D remains unclear. Trimming shortened V by 11 bases and J by 4 bases, and 20 bases separated the two germline ends. This CDR3 is 15 amino acids long. CDR1 and CDR2 from the germline V gene are MDHEN and SYDVKM.

This chain uses TRBV11-2 with TRBJ2-7, with TRBD1 identical over 7 bases. The J segment lost 3 bases and the V segment lost 5 bases, leaving 4 bases of the junction unmatched. The CDR3 sequence is 13 residues long. Germline-derived CDR1 and CDR2 are SGHAT and FQNNGV. In nucleotides, the CDR3 is TGTGCCAGCAGCCGAGACAGGGACTACGAGCAGTACTTC. As protein: CASSRDRDYEQYF.

The gene calls are TRBV5-4 and TRBJ1-2; D is ambiguous. From germline, CDR1 is SGHNT and CDR2 YYREEE (reference sequence). The CDR3 contains 15 residues. V was clipped by 4 bases and J by 8 bases, with 21 bases between them. The CDR3 DNA reads as TGTGCCAGCAGCCCAGACTTGGACCCTTCCCGCGGCTACACCTTC. Translating it yields CASSPDLDPSRGYTF.

The chain combines TRBV6-5 with TRBJ1-5; unclear D gene. The CDR3 runs 14 residues. Germline CDR1 and CDR2: MNHEY and SVGAGI. Trimming took 4 bases from V and 4 from J, leaving 11 bases between them. DNA for the CDR3: TGTGCCAGCAGTTCTGGGTCCAGAAATCAGCCCCAGCATTTT. Translated: CASSSGSRNQPQHF.

This clone was recorded only once. Other nucleotide sequences in the sample specify the same CDR3. The rearrangement joins TRBV6-5 to TRBJ1-5, with no clear D. The CDR3 is 14 residues long. The germline CDR1 and CDR2 sequences are MNHEY and SVGAGI. V dropped 6 bases and J dropped 0 bases, with 9 bases sitting between them. CDR3 protein: CASRRAYSNQPQHF. The CDR3 region has the DNA TGTGCCAGCAGGAGGGCCTATAGCAATCAGCCCCAGCATTTT.

The genes are TRBV2 and TRBJ1-1; D remains ambiguous. Per the germline V gene, CDR1 is SNHLY and CDR2 is FYNNEI. The V end lost 8 bases, the J end lost 7 bases, and 11 bases lay between the germline ends. This CDR3 spans 11 amino acids. CDR3 DNA: TGTGCCAGCGCCTTCGAGGTTGAAGCTTTCTTT. Translating it yields CASAFEVEAFF. The whole variable domain, remainder taken from reference TRBV2 and TRBJ1-1, is EPEVTQTPSHQVTQMGQEVILRCVPISNHLYFYWYRQILGQKVEFLVSFYNNEISEKSEIFDDQFSVERPDGSNFTLKIRSTKLEDSAMYFCASAFEVEAFFGQGTRLTVV.

The V gene is TRBV11-1, the J gene TRBJ2-2; D is tentatively TRBD1 or TRBD2 (5 bases each). The V and J ends lost 1 base and 4 bases respectively, with 13 bases between them. CDR3 length: 16 amino acids. CDR1 and CDR2 (germline): SGHAT, FQDESV (reference sequence). The CDR3 sequence: CASSLVGRAGTGELFF. In DNA, the CDR3 is TGTGCCAGCAGCTTAGTGGGCAGGGCGGGCACCGGGGAGCTGTTTTTT.

Written as DNA, the CDR3 is TGTGCCAGCAGTTATACCGGGACATCTATCAATGAGCAGTTCTTC. It codes for CASSYTGTSINEQFF. V is TRBV28 and J is TRBJ2-1; possibly TRBD1 for D (6 bases). This CDR3 is built from 15 residues. Trimming left V 4 bases short and J 6 bases short, with 16 bases between. Germline loops: CDR1 MDHEN, CDR2 SYDVKM.

The chain combines TRBV5-4 with TRBJ2-7; no definite D call. CDR3 length equals 15 residues. The germline gives CDR1 SGHNT, CDR2 YYREEE (reference sequence). V gave up 0 bases and J gave up 0 bases, with 10 bases separating them. The CDR3 DNA is TGTGCCAGCAGCTTGGGTCGAGGCAACTCCTACGAGCAGTACTTC. Protein sequence: CASSLGRGNSYEQYF.

The chain recombines TRBV11-2 with TRBJ1-4; no clear D gene. Trimming removed 4 bases from V and 4 bases from J, with 10 bases in between. CDR1 SGHAT and CDR2 FQNNGV come from the germline V gene. This CDR3 comprises 14 residues. CDR3 sequence (DNA): TGTGCCAGCAGCTCAAGAGGTCTTAATGAAAAACTGTTTTTT. It is translated as CASSSRGLNEKLFF. Drawing the rest from reference TRBV11-2 and TRBJ1-4, the complete variable domain is EAGVAQSPRYKIIEKRQSVAFWCNPISGHATLYWYQQILGQGPKLLIQFQNNGVVDDSQLPKDRFSAERLKGVDSTLKIQPAKLEDSAVYLCASSSRGLNEKLFFGSGTQLSVL.